The rows below give T cell receptor beta chains drawn from one sample of a study of T cells after yellow fever vaccination. Each CDR3 protein is one row after TCRdb ran MiXCR on the 5' RACE reads. The profile shows under 600,000 distinct CDR3 sequences, approximately 13% of them singletons. The source was PBMCs, collected on the day of the yellow fever booster vaccination. The receptor set was obtained from a man aged 25 to 45 who received the YFV17D yellow fever vaccine. Both conserved end residues are part of each CDR3. The order of the fields is V gene, clone size, J gene, D gene, CDR3 DNA, CDR3 protein. D genes are given only for firm matches. Some rows have no size entry. The others give once, few or many, or a class for an expanded clone.

v_gene: TRBV7-8; abundance: -; j_gene: TRBJ1-1; d_gene: -; CDR3nt: TGTGCCAGTAACAGGGTAGTGAACACTGAAGCTTTCTTT; CDR3aa: CASNRVVNTEAFF
v_gene: TRBV7-2; abundance: -; j_gene: TRBJ2-2; d_gene: TRBD1; CDR3nt: TGTGCCAGCAGCTCGTACAGGGGGCCGACCGGGGAGCTGTTTTTT; CDR3aa: CASSSYRGPTGELFF
v_gene: TRBV24-1; abundance: -; j_gene: TRBJ1-5; d_gene: -; CDR3nt: TGTGCCACCAGTCCCAATGATAGCAATCAGCCCCAGCATTTT; CDR3aa: CATSPNDSNQPQHF
v_gene: TRBV11-2; abundance: -; j_gene: TRBJ2-3; d_gene: -; CDR3nt: TGTGCCAGCAGCTTAAGTCCGGGTGGGGATACGCAGTATTTT; CDR3aa: CASSLSPGGDTQYF
v_gene: TRBV11-2; abundance: -; j_gene: TRBJ2-3; d_gene: -; CDR3nt: TGTGCCAGCAGTTCTATTCCGGGACAAGGTCCTAGCACAGATACGCAGTATTTT; CDR3aa: CASSSIPGQGPSTDTQYF
v_gene: TRBV7-8; abundance: many; j_gene: TRBJ2-3; d_gene: TRBD2; CDR3nt: TGTGCCAGCAGCAGATCTAGCGGGAGAACAGATACGCAGTATTTT; CDR3aa: CASSRSSGRTDTQYF
v_gene: TRBV5-1; abundance: -; j_gene: TRBJ2-5; d_gene: -; CDR3nt: TGCGCCAGCAGCCAAGGCGGGCGGGCGCAAGAGACCCAGTACTTC; CDR3aa: CASSQGGRAQETQYF
v_gene: TRBV6-1; abundance: -; j_gene: TRBJ1-6; d_gene: -; CDR3nt: TGTGCCAGCACCCACGACCTAAGGGGTTCACCCCTCCACTTT; CDR3aa: CASTHDLRGSPLHF
v_gene: TRBV7-2; abundance: few; j_gene: TRBJ2-7; d_gene: -; CDR3nt: TGTGCCAGCAGCTTAGTAGGAGGGGACTCTGCCTCCTACGAGCAGTACTTC; CDR3aa: CASSLVGGDSASYEQYF
v_gene: TRBV27; abundance: -; j_gene: TRBJ2-3; d_gene: TRBD2; CDR3nt: TGTGCCAGCTTAGCCTCAAAAACCGGGACTAGCCCTTACGCAGATACGCAGTATTTT; CDR3aa: CASLASKTGTSPYADTQYF
v_gene: TRBV20-1; abundance: few; j_gene: TRBJ1-2; d_gene: -; CDR3nt: TGCAGTGCTAGAGATATGCTTAACTATGGCTACACCTTC; CDR3aa: CSARDMLNYGYTF
v_gene: TRBV4-3; abundance: few; j_gene: TRBJ2-5; d_gene: -; CDR3nt: TGCGCCAGCAGCCAAGGAGGTAGCCAAGGGGAAGAGCCCCAGTACTTC; CDR3aa: CASSQGGSQGEEPQYF
v_gene: TRBV20-1; abundance: few; j_gene: TRBJ2-2; d_gene: TRBD1; CDR3nt: TGCAGTGCTATCGGGACAGATTACACCGGGGAGCTGTTTTTT; CDR3aa: CSAIGTDYTGELFF
v_gene: TRBV7-9; abundance: -; j_gene: TRBJ2-7; d_gene: -; CDR3nt: TGTGCCAGCAGCCTGACAGAGAGCACAAAATACGAGCAGTACTTC; CDR3aa: CASSLTESTKYEQYF
v_gene: TRBV30; abundance: few; j_gene: TRBJ2-1; d_gene: -; CDR3nt: TGTGCCTGGAGTGTACGTGACGATGAGCAGTTCTTC; CDR3aa: CAWSVRDDEQFF
v_gene: TRBV3-1; abundance: few; j_gene: TRBJ2-7; d_gene: -; CDR3nt: TGTGCCAGCAGCCAAGCCGGGACAAATTACGAGCAGTACTTC; CDR3aa: CASSQAGTNYEQYF
v_gene: TRBV12-3/TRBV12-4; abundance: many; j_gene: TRBJ2-7; d_gene: -; CDR3nt: TGTGCCAGCAGTTTAGCTGGGACGGTGTACTTC; CDR3aa: CASSLAGTVYF
v_gene: TRBV20-1; abundance: -; j_gene: TRBJ2-7; d_gene: -; CDR3nt: TGCAGTGCTAGAGATCTGGACTCGACCTACGAGCAGTACTTC; CDR3aa: CSARDLDSTYEQYF
v_gene: TRBV4-3; abundance: -; j_gene: TRBJ2-2; d_gene: -; CDR3nt: TGCGCCAGCAGCCAAGACAGGGATGGGACCGGGGAGCTGTTTTTT; CDR3aa: CASSQDRDGTGELFF
v_gene: TRBV5-4; abundance: few; j_gene: TRBJ2-3; d_gene: TRBD2; CDR3nt: TGTGCCAGCAGCTTCCCGGGACTAGCGGGAGTAGATACGCAGTATTTT; CDR3aa: CASSFPGLAGVDTQYF
v_gene: TRBV7-2; abundance: many; j_gene: TRBJ2-1; d_gene: TRBD1; CDR3nt: TGTGCCAGCAGCTTACTCGCGACAGGGTTAAATGAGCAGTTCTTC; CDR3aa: CASSLLATGLNEQFF
v_gene: TRBV7-2; abundance: few; j_gene: TRBJ1-1; d_gene: TRBD1; CDR3nt: TGTGCCAGCAGCTCGTCGACAGGGGTGAAATCTGAAGCTTTCTTT; CDR3aa: CASSSSTGVKSEAFF
v_gene: TRBV3-1; abundance: few; j_gene: TRBJ2-7; d_gene: TRBD1; CDR3nt: TGTGCCAGCAGCCTCCGGGACAGGGGCTTCTACGAGCAGTACTTC; CDR3aa: CASSLRDRGFYEQYF
v_gene: TRBV4-3; abundance: -; j_gene: TRBJ1-5; d_gene: -; CDR3nt: TGCGCCAGCAGCCAAGGAAGGGGACAGCCCCAGCATTTT; CDR3aa: CASSQGRGQPQHF
v_gene: TRBV19; abundance: -; j_gene: TRBJ2-3; d_gene: -; CDR3nt: TGTGCCAGTAGAAAGACCTCGAGTGCAGATACGCAGTATTTT; CDR3aa: CASRKTSSADTQYF
v_gene: TRBV6-2/TRBV6-3; abundance: -; j_gene: TRBJ1-5; d_gene: -; CDR3nt: TGTGCCAGCAGTTACAGGAAGGGGGATCAGCCCCAGCATTTT; CDR3aa: CASSYRKGDQPQHF
v_gene: TRBV5-1; abundance: few; j_gene: TRBJ2-3; d_gene: -; CDR3nt: TGCGCCAGCAGCCCCACGGTTGGCGAGACGCAGTATTTT; CDR3aa: CASSPTVGETQYF
v_gene: TRBV29-1; abundance: few; j_gene: TRBJ1-1; d_gene: TRBD1; CDR3nt: TGCAGCGTGTCTGACAGGGAAAGGGGAGCTTTCTTT; CDR3aa: CSVSDRERGAFF
v_gene: TRBV27; abundance: few; j_gene: TRBJ2-1; d_gene: -; CDR3nt: TGTGCCAGCAGTTTGCCCGAGCGGTACAATGAGCAGTTCTTC; CDR3aa: CASSLPERYNEQFF
v_gene: TRBV20-1; abundance: few; j_gene: TRBJ2-5; d_gene: TRBD2; CDR3nt: TGCAGTGCTAGGAGGGCGCCTAGCGGGAGGGTCTCCCAAGAGACCCAGTACTTC; CDR3aa: CSARRAPSGRVSQETQYF
v_gene: TRBV12-3/TRBV12-4; abundance: -; j_gene: TRBJ2-1; d_gene: -; CDR3nt: TGTGCCAGCAGCTCAGACAACTCCTACAATGAGCAGTTCTTC; CDR3aa: CASSSDNSYNEQFF
v_gene: TRBV28; abundance: many; j_gene: TRBJ2-7; d_gene: -; CDR3nt: TGTGCCAGCAGCGGTTACTACGAGCAGTACTTC; CDR3aa: CASSGYYEQYF
v_gene: TRBV7-2; abundance: -; j_gene: TRBJ1-4; d_gene: -; CDR3nt: TGTGCCAGCAGCTTAGCCGGGACCCTAGAAAAAACTAATGAAAAACTGTTTTTT; CDR3aa: CASSLAGTLEKTNEKLFF
v_gene: TRBV5-4; abundance: few; j_gene: TRBJ1-2; d_gene: TRBD1; CDR3nt: TGTGCCAGCAGCTTGCAGGGGGCAAGGGGCTACACCTTC; CDR3aa: CASSLQGARGYTF
v_gene: TRBV29-1; abundance: -; j_gene: TRBJ2-1; d_gene: TRBD2; CDR3nt: TGCAGCGTTGACTCGGGAGCGGGAGTGGAGCAGTTCTTC; CDR3aa: CSVDSGAGVEQFF
v_gene: TRBV10-3; abundance: few; j_gene: TRBJ2-1; d_gene: -; CDR3nt: TGTGCCATCGGGCCCACGTATGAGCAGTTCTTC; CDR3aa: CAIGPTYEQFF
v_gene: TRBV5-1; abundance: -; j_gene: TRBJ1-1; d_gene: -; CDR3nt: TGCGCCAGCAGCACCTGGGGGAGGGACACTGAAGCTTTCTTT; CDR3aa: CASSTWGRDTEAFF
v_gene: TRBV4-3; abundance: -; j_gene: TRBJ2-7; d_gene: -; CDR3nt: TGCGCCAGCAGCCAAGTCTCAGAGGGGACGTACGAGCAGTACTTC; CDR3aa: CASSQVSEGTYEQYF
v_gene: TRBV5-1; abundance: many; j_gene: TRBJ2-7; d_gene: -; CDR3nt: TGTGCCAGCAGCTCCTCGGGACCTTACGAGCAGTACTTC; CDR3aa: CASSSSGPYEQYF
v_gene: TRBV15; abundance: few; j_gene: TRBJ1-2; d_gene: -; CDR3nt: TGTGCCACCAGACCCCCGGGGTCGAAGGGTGGCTATGGCTACACCTTC; CDR3aa: CATRPPGSKGGYGYTF
v_gene: TRBV28; abundance: few; j_gene: TRBJ2-7; d_gene: TRBD1; CDR3nt: TGTGCCAGCAGTCAGGTTCACAGGGGCTACGAGCAGTACTTC; CDR3aa: CASSQVHRGYEQYF
v_gene: TRBV5-1; abundance: few; j_gene: TRBJ2-6; d_gene: -; CDR3nt: TGCGCCAGCAGCCCAGACAGCTCTGGGGCCAACGTCCTGACTTTC; CDR3aa: CASSPDSSGANVLTF
v_gene: TRBV7-9; abundance: -; j_gene: TRBJ2-5; d_gene: -; CDR3nt: TGTGCCAGCAGCTTAGATAGAATCCTGGGAGAGACCCAGTACTTC; CDR3aa: CASSLDRILGETQYF
v_gene: TRBV11-2; abundance: -; j_gene: TRBJ2-4; d_gene: TRBD1; CDR3nt: TGTGCCAGCAGCGCCCCAGGGGGTGAAAACATTCAGTACTTC; CDR3aa: CASSAPGGENIQYF
v_gene: TRBV6-1; abundance: -; j_gene: TRBJ2-3; d_gene: TRBD2; CDR3nt: TGTGCCAGCAGTGAGGGACTAGCGGGGTCAGTCACAGATACGCAGTATTTT; CDR3aa: CASSEGLAGSVTDTQYF
v_gene: TRBV5-1; abundance: few; j_gene: TRBJ2-7; d_gene: TRBD2; CDR3nt: TGCGCCAGCAGCTTTACTAGCGGGAGCCACGAGCAGTACTTC; CDR3aa: CASSFTSGSHEQYF
v_gene: TRBV12-3/TRBV12-4; abundance: few; j_gene: TRBJ2-1; d_gene: -; CDR3nt: TGTGCCAGCAGCTATACGGGACACTACAATGAGCAGTTCTTC; CDR3aa: CASSYTGHYNEQFF
v_gene: TRBV4-3; abundance: -; j_gene: TRBJ1-4; d_gene: TRBD1; CDR3nt: TGCGCCAGCAGCCTCTGGGGACAGGAAAATGAAAAACTGTTTTTT; CDR3aa: CASSLWGQENEKLFF
v_gene: TRBV25-1; abundance: -; j_gene: TRBJ1-1; d_gene: -; CDR3nt: TGTGCCAGCAGAGGTTGGACTGAAGCTTTCTTT; CDR3aa: CASRGWTEAFF
v_gene: TRBV4-3; abundance: -; j_gene: TRBJ2-7; d_gene: TRBD1; CDR3nt: TGCGCCAGCAGCCCGGGACAGGGGTATAGATACTCCTACGAGCAGTACTTC; CDR3aa: CASSPGQGYRYSYEQYF
v_gene: TRBV7-2; abundance: many; j_gene: TRBJ2-5; d_gene: -; CDR3nt: TGTGCCAGCAGCTTAGTTCGGGAGACCCAGTACTTC; CDR3aa: CASSLVRETQYF
v_gene: TRBV6-1; abundance: -; j_gene: TRBJ2-1; d_gene: TRBD2; CDR3nt: TGTGCCAGCAGTCCCCCGAACCGACTAGCGGATGAGCAGTTCTTC; CDR3aa: CASSPPNRLADEQFF
v_gene: TRBV7-9; abundance: -; j_gene: TRBJ2-3; d_gene: TRBD2; CDR3nt: TGTGCCAGCAGCAGACTAGCGGGAGAGGTGAAAGATACGCAGTATTTT; CDR3aa: CASSRLAGEVKDTQYF
v_gene: TRBV5-4; abundance: -; j_gene: TRBJ2-1; d_gene: TRBD1; CDR3nt: TGTGCCAGCAGCTTGCCCAGGGGGCCCTACAATGAGCAGTTCTTC; CDR3aa: CASSLPRGPYNEQFF
v_gene: TRBV7-3; abundance: -; j_gene: TRBJ2-7; d_gene: TRBD2; CDR3nt: TGTGCCAGCAGTCCTACTAGCGGGAACTACGAGCAGTACTTC; CDR3aa: CASSPTSGNYEQYF
v_gene: TRBV5-1; abundance: -; j_gene: TRBJ2-3; d_gene: -; CDR3nt: TGCGCCAGCAGCTTGGAGCGCCTCAACACAGATACGCAGTATTTT; CDR3aa: CASSLERLNTDTQYF
v_gene: TRBV7-2; abundance: -; j_gene: TRBJ1-5; d_gene: -; CDR3nt: TGTGCCAGCACCTATAGGGCGGATCAGCCCCAGCATTTT; CDR3aa: CASTYRADQPQHF
v_gene: TRBV20-1; abundance: -; j_gene: TRBJ2-7; d_gene: TRBD2; CDR3nt: TGCAGTGCTAGAGATGAGGGAGGGGTCTACGAGCAGTACTTC; CDR3aa: CSARDEGGVYEQYF
v_gene: TRBV5-4; abundance: -; j_gene: TRBJ2-5; d_gene: TRBD1; CDR3nt: TGTGCCACCCAGGCGACAGGGGGTATAGGAGAGACCCAGTACTTC; CDR3aa: CATQATGGIGETQYF
v_gene: TRBV15; abundance: many; j_gene: TRBJ2-7; d_gene: TRBD1; CDR3nt: TGTGCCACCAGCAGAGCCTCCCCGGGACAGGGTACCGAGCAGTACTTC; CDR3aa: CATSRASPGQGTEQYF